This T cell receptor beta chain was found in a study of molecular identifiers for immune sequencing clone quantification. After removal of 4 bases from V and 2 bases from J, the junction contained 11 bases not matched to a gene. Germline V gene data show CDR1 as SGDLS and CDR2 as YYNGEE. This CDR3 comprises 16 residues. Study results and caveats: Highly expanded clones may be undercounted when identical TCR molecules share barcodes.

This clonotype has a handful of counts. The antigen remains undetermined. Each library that profiled naive CD8 cells came from approximately 20,000 to 1,000,000 sorted cells with 10%, 30% or 50% RNA. As previously described, bulk TCR libraries were made using listed TCR primers. TCRdb re-called the PCR reads with MiXCR, one entry per CDR3 protein. The sample carries more than 450,000 distinct CDR3 sequences, about a fifth recorded once. The receptor was isolated from a human donor in good health. Some libraries in this study had Jurkat cell RNA spiked in. The V gene is TRBV9, the J gene TRBJ2-5; 7 bases agree with TRBD2. Sequencing was done on a sample of naive CD8+ T cells from blood, with Jurkat cell RNA spiked in. Subset of the sample: FACS-sorted CD8+CD4-CCR7+CD45RA+ naive T cells. CDR3 DNA: TGTGCCAGCAGCCCGGGGGGTGGACTAGGGCAAGAGACCCAGTACTTC. Translated, it gives CASSPGGGLGQETQYF.